Sequencing of this TCR beta chain was carried out in a study of OX40 agonist ivuxolimab in advanced cancers. Generated by immunoSEQ multiplex PCR, the TCRdb table keeps only in-frame clones and is missing some. Of fewer than 90,000 clones in the sample, roughly 87% were seen once. This TCR was recovered from an adult with an advanced solid tumor such as melanoma, head and neck, liver or kidney cancer. Sequences were derived from CD4+ or CD8+ T cells sorted from blood, sampled in a trial of the OX40 agonist ivuxolimab.

For the CDR3, the DNA is TGCGCCAGCAGCTTGGCAGACAGCCGGACTGAAGCTTTCTTT. Translation gives CASSLADSRTEAFF. This chain uses TRBV5-1 with TRBJ1-1, with D maybe TRBD1 (5 bases). CDR3 length: 14 amino acids. Trimming stripped 0 bases from V and 5 bases from J, with 11 bases between. Germline values: CDR1 SGHRS, CDR2 YFSETQ.